This passage covers 11 T cell receptor beta chains from one sample sequenced in a study of blood T cells in healthy people across ages. A second PCR of 7 to 11 cycles used a sample-barcoded 5' primer and a J-beta primer mix. TCRdb reprocessed the 5' RACE reads with MiXCR, giving one entry per CDR3 protein. This sample has fewer than 950,000 distinct CDR3 sequences, with around 36% found just once. The material sequenced was blood. These TCRs come from a man between 18 and 35 years old in good health.

In its sample, this clonotype was seen a few times. The rearrangement links TRBV4-1 to TRBJ1-2; the match to TRBD1 covers 10 bases. V shed 3 bases and J 7 bases; nucleotides not matched to a gene: 8. This CDR3 is 15 amino acids long. Germline values: CDR1 MGHRA, CDR2 YSYEKL. CDR3 loop: CASSHGTGASLGYTF. CDR3 coding DNA: TGCGCCAGCAGCCATGGGACAGGGGCGAGCCTTGGCTACACCTTC.

This clonotype was seen many times. V gene TRBV20-1 combines with J gene TRBJ2-5, with TRBD2 matching 7 bases. CDR3 length equals 12 residues. The ends lost 3 bases at V and 5 bases at J; junction bases unmatched: 3. From germline, CDR1 is DFQATT and CDR2 SNEGSKA (reference sequence). For the CDR3, the DNA is TGCAGTGCTAGCGGGGGGATTGAGACCCAGTACTTC. Its protein product is CSASGGIETQYF.

The chain recombines TRBV27 with TRBJ2-1; D might be TRBD2 (6 bases). Germline V lookup: CDR1 MNHEY, CDR2 SMNVEV (reference sequence). CDR3 length equals 13 residues. Trimming removed 0 bases from V and 13 bases from J, with 13 bases in between. In nucleotides, the CDR3 is TGTGCCAGCAGTTTATCTGGGGGAGGCATTCAGTTCTTC. The encoded protein is CASSLSGGGIQFF.

V usage is TRBV7-2 and J usage is TRBJ2-3, with a weak D call TRBD2 (6 bases). Per germline, CDR1 SGHTA and CDR2 FQGNSA. Trimming removed 5 bases at V and 0 bases at J, with 15 bases between. This CDR3 comprises 16 residues. CDR3 DNA sequence: TGTGCCAGCAGCCTCATACGCGGGACTAGCACAGATACGCAGTATTTT. Its translation is CASSLIRGTSTDTQYF. Combining the CDR3 with reference TRBV7-2 and TRBJ2-3 gives the whole variable domain GAGVSQSPSNKVTEKGKDVELRCDPISGHTALYWYRQSLGQGLEFLIYFQGNSAPDKSGLPSDRFSAERTGGSVSTLTIQRTQQEDSAVYLCASSLIRGTSTDTQYFGPGTRLTVL.

This clonotype showed up just a few times. The chain recombines TRBV6-2 or TRBV6-3 with TRBJ2-2, with TRBD2 matching over 13 bases. The germline CDR1 and CDR2 sequences are MNHEY and SVGEGT. J lost 4 bases, V lost 5 bases, and 4 bases had no gene match. This CDR3 contains 16 residues. The CDR3 region has the DNA TGTGCCAGCAGTACGGGACTAGCGGGGTCCACCGGGGAGCTGTTTTTT. Its protein is CASSTGLAGSTGELFF.

This clonotype came up many times. The chain is built from TRBV25-1 and TRBJ2-3, with D possibly called TRBD1 or TRBD2 (5 bases each). The germline V gene has CDR1 MGHDK and CDR2 SYGVNS. Trimming left V 4 bases short and J 4 bases short, with 9 bases between. The CDR3 loop spans 13 amino acids. CDR3 in DNA: TGTGCCAGCAGTGGGGGGAAGTCAGATACGCAGTATTTT. Encoded protein: CASSGGKSDTQYF.

The J gene is TRBJ2-3, the V gene TRBV6-2 or TRBV6-3; D is undetermined. This CDR3 region has 16 residues. Between the trimmed V and J ends, which lost 2 bases and 3 bases, there was a span of 15 bases. Looked up from germline, CDR1 is MNHEY and CDR2 is SVGEGT. The CDR3 DNA is TGTGCCAGCAGTTACGAAGTCGATCCTCCGACAGATACGCAGTATTTT. This gives the protein CASSYEVDPPTDTQYF.

The chain recombines TRBV7-8 with TRBJ2-5, with 7 bases fitting TRBD2. The CDR3 is 13 amino acids. Germline V gene lookup returns CDR1 SGHVS and CDR2 FQNEAQ. V shed 11 bases, J shed 2 bases, and the junction held 8 bases outside the gene matches. The CDR3, as DNA: TGTGCCGGGGGGGTGACCCGACAAGAGACCCAGTACTTC. This sequence encodes CAGGVTRQETQYF.

The sample holds a few counts of this clonotype. The V call is TRBV9, the J call TRBJ2-3, with 11 bases identical to TRBD1. The germline V gene has CDR1 SGDLS and CDR2 YYNGEE. The CDR3 has 16 amino acids. With 5 bases clipped from V and 3 bases from J, the junction kept 8 bases outside the gene matches. The CDR3 nucleotides are TGTGCCAGCAGTGACTGGACAGGGGGCGCGACAGATACGCAGTATTTT. It translates to CASSDWTGGATDTQYF. Looking up the rest from reference TRBV9 and TRBJ2-3 gives the full variable domain: DSGVTQTPKHLITATGQRVTLRCSPRSGDLSVYWYQQSLDQGLQFLIQYYNGEERAKGNILERFSAQQFPDLHSELNLSSLELGDSALYFCASSDWTGGATDTQYFGPGTRLTVL.

The sample holds a few counts of this clonotype. This chain uses TRBV5-1 with TRBJ2-5, with TRBD2 matching 7 bases. The V segment lost 3 bases and the J segment 3 bases; nucleotides outside the gene matches: 5. Germline CDR1 is SGHRS and CDR2 is YFSETQ. The length of the CDR3 is 14 residues. The CDR3 DNA follows: TGCGCCAGCAGCTCGGGGGGAGTTGAAGAGACCCAGTACTTC. It encodes CASSSGGVEETQYF.

The J gene is TRBJ1-1, the V gene TRBV4-3; 7 bases agree with TRBD1. The CDR3 runs 15 residues. Per germline, CDR1 LGHNA and CDR2 YSLEER. The trim removed 2 bases at V and 1 base at J, leaving 4 bases unmatched. The CDR3 sequence is CASSQTGTENTEAFF. The CDR3 DNA follows: TGCGCCAGCAGCCAAACCGGGACAGAGAACACTGAAGCTTTCTTT.